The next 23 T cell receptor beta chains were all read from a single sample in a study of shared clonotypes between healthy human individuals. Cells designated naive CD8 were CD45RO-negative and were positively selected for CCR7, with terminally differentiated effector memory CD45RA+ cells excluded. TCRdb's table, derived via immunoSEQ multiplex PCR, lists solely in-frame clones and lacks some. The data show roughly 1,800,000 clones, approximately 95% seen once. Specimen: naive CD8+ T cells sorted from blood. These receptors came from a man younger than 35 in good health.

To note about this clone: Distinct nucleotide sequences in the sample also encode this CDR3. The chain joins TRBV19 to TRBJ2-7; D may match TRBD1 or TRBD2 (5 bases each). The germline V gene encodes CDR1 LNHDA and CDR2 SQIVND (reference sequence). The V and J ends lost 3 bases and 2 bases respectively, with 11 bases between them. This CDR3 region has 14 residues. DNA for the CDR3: TGTGCCAGTAGTATCGCAGGGACCACCTACGAGCAGTACTTC. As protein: CASSIAGTTYEQYF.

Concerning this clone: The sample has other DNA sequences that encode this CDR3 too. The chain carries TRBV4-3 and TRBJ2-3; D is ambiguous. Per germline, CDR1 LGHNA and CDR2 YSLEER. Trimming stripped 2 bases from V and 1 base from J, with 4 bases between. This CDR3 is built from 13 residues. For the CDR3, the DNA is TGCGCCAGCAGCCAAACAGGCACAGATACGCAGTATTTT. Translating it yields CASSQTGTDTQYF.

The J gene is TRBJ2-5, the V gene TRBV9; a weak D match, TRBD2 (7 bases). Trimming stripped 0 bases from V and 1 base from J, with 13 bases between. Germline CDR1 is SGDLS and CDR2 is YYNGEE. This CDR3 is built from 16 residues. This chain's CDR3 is CASSVATRGGQETQYF. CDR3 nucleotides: TGTGCCAGCAGCGTAGCTACGAGGGGGGGCCAAGAGACCCAGTACTTC.

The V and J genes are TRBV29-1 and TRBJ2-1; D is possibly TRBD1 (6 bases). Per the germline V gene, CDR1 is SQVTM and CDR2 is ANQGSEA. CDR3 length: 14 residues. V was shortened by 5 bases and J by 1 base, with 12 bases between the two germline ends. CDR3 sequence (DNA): TGCAGCGTTTGGGGGCACCGATCCTACAATGAGCAGTTCTTC. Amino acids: CSVWGHRSYNEQFF.

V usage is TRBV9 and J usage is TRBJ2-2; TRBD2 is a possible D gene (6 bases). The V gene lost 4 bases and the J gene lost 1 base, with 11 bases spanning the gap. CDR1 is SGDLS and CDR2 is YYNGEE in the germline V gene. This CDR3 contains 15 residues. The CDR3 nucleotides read TGTGCCAGCAGCCCTGGAGGGCTGAACACCGGGGAGCTGTTTTTT. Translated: CASSPGGLNTGELFF.

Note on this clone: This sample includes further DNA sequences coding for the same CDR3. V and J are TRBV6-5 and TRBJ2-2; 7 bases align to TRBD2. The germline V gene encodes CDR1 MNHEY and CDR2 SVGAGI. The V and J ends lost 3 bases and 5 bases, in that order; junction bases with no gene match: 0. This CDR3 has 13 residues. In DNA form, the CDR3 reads TGTGCCAGCAGTTATAGCGGGACCGGGGAGCTGTTTTTT. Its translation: CASSYSGTGELFF.

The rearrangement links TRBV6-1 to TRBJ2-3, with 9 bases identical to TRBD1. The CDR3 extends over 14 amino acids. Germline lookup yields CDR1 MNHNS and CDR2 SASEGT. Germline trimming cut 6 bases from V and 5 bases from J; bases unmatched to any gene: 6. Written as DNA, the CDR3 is TGTGCCAGCAGCCACCTGACAGGGGGAGATACGCAGTATTTT. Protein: CASSHLTGGDTQYF.

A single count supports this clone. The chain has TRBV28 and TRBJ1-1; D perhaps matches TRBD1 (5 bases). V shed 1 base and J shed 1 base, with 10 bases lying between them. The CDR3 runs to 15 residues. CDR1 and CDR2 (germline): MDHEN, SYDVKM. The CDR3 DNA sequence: TGTGCCAGCAGTTTATTGGGACGGACGAACACTGAAGCTTTCTTT. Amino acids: CASSLLGRTNTEAFF.

The CDR3 reads CASSEADTTYEQYF. CDR3 sequence (DNA): TGTGCCAGCAGTGAAGCCGACACAACCTACGAGCAGTACTTC. The V and J genes are TRBV2 and TRBJ2-7; no clear D. Germline CDR1 reads SNHLY; CDR2 reads FYNNEI. V dropped 0 bases and J dropped 2 bases, with 8 bases sitting between them. The CDR3 extends over 14 amino acids.

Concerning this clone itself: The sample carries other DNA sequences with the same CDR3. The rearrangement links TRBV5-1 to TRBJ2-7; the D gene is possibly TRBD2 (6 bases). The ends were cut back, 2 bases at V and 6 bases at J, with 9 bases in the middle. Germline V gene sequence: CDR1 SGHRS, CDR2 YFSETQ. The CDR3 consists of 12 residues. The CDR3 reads CASSFGGVEQYF. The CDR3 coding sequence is TGCGCCAGCAGCTTCGGCGGGGTCGAGCAGTACTTC.

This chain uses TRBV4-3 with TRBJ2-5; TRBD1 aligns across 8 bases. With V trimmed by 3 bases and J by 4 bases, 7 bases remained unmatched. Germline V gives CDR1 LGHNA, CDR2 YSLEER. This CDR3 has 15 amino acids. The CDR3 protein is CASSQGTGQGETQYF. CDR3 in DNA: TGCGCCAGCAGCCAGGGGACAGGACAGGGAGAGACCCAGTACTTC.

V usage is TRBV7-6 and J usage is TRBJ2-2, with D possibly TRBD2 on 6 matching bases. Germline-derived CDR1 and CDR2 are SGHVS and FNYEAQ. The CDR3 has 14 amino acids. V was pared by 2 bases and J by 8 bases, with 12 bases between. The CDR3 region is CASSLSFGSGELFF. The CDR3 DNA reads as TGTGCCAGCAGCTTATCTTTCGGGAGTGGGGAGCTGTTTTTT.

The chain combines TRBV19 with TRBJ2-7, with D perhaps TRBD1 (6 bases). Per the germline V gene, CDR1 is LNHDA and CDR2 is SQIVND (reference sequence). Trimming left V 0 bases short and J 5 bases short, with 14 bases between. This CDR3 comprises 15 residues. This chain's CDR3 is CASSIDSAGADEQYF. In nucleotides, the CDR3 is TGTGCCAGTAGTATAGATTCGGCAGGGGCGGACGAGCAGTACTTC.

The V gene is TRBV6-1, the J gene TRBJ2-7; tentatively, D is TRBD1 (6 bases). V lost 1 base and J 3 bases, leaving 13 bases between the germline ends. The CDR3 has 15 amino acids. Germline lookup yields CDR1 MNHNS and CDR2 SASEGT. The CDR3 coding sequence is TGTGCCAGCAGTGAAGACAGGGACCTAGTCTACGAGCAGTACTTC. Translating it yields CASSEDRDLVYEQYF.

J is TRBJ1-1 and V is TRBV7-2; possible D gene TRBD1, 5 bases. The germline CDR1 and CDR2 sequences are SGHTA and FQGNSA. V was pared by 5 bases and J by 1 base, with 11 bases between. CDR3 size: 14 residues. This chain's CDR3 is CASSPTRGNTEAFF. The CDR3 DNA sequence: TGTGCCAGCAGCCCTACTAGGGGGAACACTGAAGCTTTCTTT.

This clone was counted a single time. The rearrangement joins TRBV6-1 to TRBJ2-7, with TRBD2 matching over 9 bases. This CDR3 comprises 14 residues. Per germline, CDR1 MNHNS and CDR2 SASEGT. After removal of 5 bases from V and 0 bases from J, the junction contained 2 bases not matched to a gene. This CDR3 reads CASSLSGSSYEQYF. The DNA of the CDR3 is TGTGCCAGCAGTCTTAGCGGGAGCTCCTACGAGCAGTACTTC.

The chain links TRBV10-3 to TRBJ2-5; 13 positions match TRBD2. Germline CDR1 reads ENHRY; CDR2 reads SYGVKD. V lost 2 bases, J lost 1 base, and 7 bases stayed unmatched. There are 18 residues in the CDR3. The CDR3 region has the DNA TGTGCCATCAGTGAGCCATTACTAGCGGGGGGGGCCCAAGAGACCCAGTACTTC. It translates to CAISEPLLAGGAQETQYF.

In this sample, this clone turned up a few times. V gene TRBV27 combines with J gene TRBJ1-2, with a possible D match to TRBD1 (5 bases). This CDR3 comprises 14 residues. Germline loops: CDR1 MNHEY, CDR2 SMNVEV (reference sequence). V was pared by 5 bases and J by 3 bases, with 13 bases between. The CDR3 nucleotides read TGTGCCAGCAGTCTTGGCGGGGGACACTATGGCTACACCTTC. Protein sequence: CASSLGGGHYGYTF.

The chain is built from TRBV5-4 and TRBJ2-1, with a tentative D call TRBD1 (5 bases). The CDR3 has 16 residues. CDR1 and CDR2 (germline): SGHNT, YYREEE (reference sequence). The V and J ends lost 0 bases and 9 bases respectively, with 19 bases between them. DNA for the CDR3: TGTGCCAGCAGCTTGGTGGTTGGGGCATTCGACGCTGAGCAGTTCTTC. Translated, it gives CASSLVVGAFDAEQFF.

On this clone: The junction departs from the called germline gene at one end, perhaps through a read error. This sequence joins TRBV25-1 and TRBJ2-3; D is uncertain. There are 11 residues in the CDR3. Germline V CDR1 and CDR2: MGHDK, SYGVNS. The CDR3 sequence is CASSESQAKNF. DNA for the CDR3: TGTGCCAGCAGTGAAAGTCAGGCCAAGAATTTT.

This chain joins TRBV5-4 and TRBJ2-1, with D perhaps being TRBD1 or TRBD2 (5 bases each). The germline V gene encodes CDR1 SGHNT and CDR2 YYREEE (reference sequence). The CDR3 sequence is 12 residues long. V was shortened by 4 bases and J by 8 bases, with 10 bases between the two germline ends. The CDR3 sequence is CASSPLGDEQFF. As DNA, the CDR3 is TGTGCCAGCAGCCCGCTGGGGGATGAGCAGTTCTTC. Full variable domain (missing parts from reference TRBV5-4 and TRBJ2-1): ETGVTQSPTHLIKTRGQQVTLRCSSQSGHNTVSWYQQALGQGPQFIFQYYREEENGRGNFPPRFSGLQFPNYSSELNVNALELDDSALYLCASSPLGDEQFFGPGTRLTVL.

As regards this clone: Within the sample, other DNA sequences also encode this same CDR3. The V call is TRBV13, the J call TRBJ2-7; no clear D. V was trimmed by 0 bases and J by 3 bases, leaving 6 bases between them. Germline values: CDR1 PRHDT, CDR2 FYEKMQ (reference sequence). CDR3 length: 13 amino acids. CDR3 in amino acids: CASSLGVGYEQYF. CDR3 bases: TGTGCCAGCAGCTTAGGGGTAGGCTACGAGCAGTACTTC.

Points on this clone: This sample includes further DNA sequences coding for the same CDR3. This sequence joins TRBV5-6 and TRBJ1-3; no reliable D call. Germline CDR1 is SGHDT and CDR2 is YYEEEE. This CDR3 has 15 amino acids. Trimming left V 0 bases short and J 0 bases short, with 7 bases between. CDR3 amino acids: CASSLGGGSGNTIYF. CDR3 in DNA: TGTGCCAGCAGCTTGGGCGGAGGCTCTGGAAACACCATATATTTT.